The clone carrying this T cell receptor (beta chain) was seen ten or more times. Antigen specificity is unknown. The CDR3 spans 17 residues. V gave up 2 bases and J gave up 7 bases, with 20 bases separating them. Germline-derived CDR1 and CDR2 are SGHVS and FQNEAQ. The source of the sample is a study of CD8 T cells in ankylosing spondylitis. Regarding the study as a whole: Ankylosing spondylitis blood seemed to carry a telltale TCR beta motif made of under ten highly homologous variants.

TCRdb independently ran MiXCR on the 5' RACE reads; one entry per CDR3 protein. Of almost 45,000 distinct CDR3 sequences listed, 11% were seen once; the top ten hold 1.1% to 1.5%. The sample taken for sequencing was blood, either unsorted or a sorted T cell fraction (not recorded which). J is TRBJ2-2 and V is TRBV7-8, with D unclear. The receptor's source is a male donor with ankylosing spondylitis or in good health (not recorded which). CDR3 DNA sequence: TGTGCCAGCAGCTTAAGGGCCCCGACACCGGAAGGCGGGGAGCTGTTTTTT. This translates into CASSLRAPTPEGGELFF.